This T cell receptor beta chain was sequenced during a study of blood T cell repertoires in COVID-19. This clone was seen only a few times. CDR3 size: 14 residues. CDR1 and CDR2 (germline): GTSNPN, SVGIG (reference sequence). The V and J ends lost 4 bases and 3 bases respectively, with 12 bases between them. Using immunoSEQ multiplex PCR, the repertoire was profiled, and TCRdb retains in-frame clones only, with some absent. The sample comprises approximately 200,000 clones, 70% to 90% of which are singletons, and under 3.5% rests with the top ten. The sequencing sample was made of peripheral blood. The chain carries TRBV30 and TRBJ2-2, with a weak D call TRBD1 (6 bases). The receptor's source is a man aged 55-75 years with acute or convalescent COVID-19. CDR3 loop: CAWKSGEDTGELFF. As DNA, the CDR3 is TGTGCCTGGAAGTCAGGGGAAGACACCGGGGAGCTGTTTTTT.